This T cell receptor beta chain was identified in a study of identical twins. The CDR3 loop spans 13 amino acids. V lost 6 bases and J lost 5, with 13 bases in between. CDR1 and CDR2 (germline): SQVTM, ANQGSEA. One entry per CDR3 protein results from TCRdb running MiXCR on the 5' RACE reads. Of some 1,700,000 distinct CDR3 sequences listed, under 35% were seen once; the top ten hold around 0.3%. The source of this sequence is a newborn girl in good health. V gene TRBV29-1 combines with J gene TRBJ1-4; maybe TRBD1 (6 bases). Sequenced sample: cord blood. This CDR3 is CSVAGTRNEKLFF. CDR3 bases: TGCAGCGTCGCCGGGACAAGGAATGAAAAACTGTTTTTT.